The T cell receptor (beta chain) under discussion was sequenced for a study of blood T cells in healthy people across ages. On this clonotype: Antigen: not known.

Study outcomes and limitations: Unsorted PBMC material precluded a definitive naive versus antigen-experienced comparison.

Alongside a J-beta primer mix, a sample-barcoded 5' primer served in a second PCR lasting roughly 7 to 11 cycles. A template-switch adaptor that had 12 random nucleotides put a tag on each cDNA molecule. Each CDR3 protein gets one entry after TCRdb re-called the 5' RACE reads with MiXCR. The data show about 580,000 distinct CDR3 sequences, with around half seen just once and 20% to 25% held by the top ten. V lost 5 bases to trimming and J lost 1 base; unmatched junction nucleotides: 14. In germline, CDR1 is SNHLY, CDR2 FYNNEI. CDR3 length equals 18 residues. The V call is TRBV2, the J call TRBJ2-3, with 8 positions matching TRBD2. This receptor was obtained from an older man in good health. The material sequenced was blood. DNA for the CDR3: TGTGCCAGCAGTTTCGGACTAGCAGCAGTCGAAGGCACAGATACGCAGTATTTT. It is translated as CASSFGLAAVEGTDTQYF.